This TCR beta chain emerged from a study of blood T cell repertoires in COVID-19. Study-wide background: Italy, Spain and the United States were the sources of the convalescent and acute COVID-19 samples. T cells, B-cell-depleted T cells, or PBMCs supplied cDNA or gDNA.

Original processing notes: The authors estimated nucleated cell counts from reference gene primer amplification. Profiling relied on immunoSEQ multiplex PCR, and the TCRdb table lists in-frame clones only, not all of them. V, J and clone size are those of that table, while D and trimming were read from the DNA. The sample lists some 200,000 clones; 85% to 90% were seen once. From germline, CDR1 is SGDLS and CDR2 YYNGEE. The CDR3 runs 16 residues. V shed 1 base and J shed 2 bases, with 12 bases lying between them. The chain combines TRBV9 with TRBJ2-2; perhaps TRBD2 as D (6 bases). Material: peripheral blood. The receptor was isolated from a woman aged 50 to 65 with acute or convalescent COVID-19. This CDR3 reads CASSVMMRGNTGELFF. The DNA for the CDR3 is TGTGCCAGCAGCGTAATGATGCGGGGAAACACCGGGGAGCTGTTTTTT.